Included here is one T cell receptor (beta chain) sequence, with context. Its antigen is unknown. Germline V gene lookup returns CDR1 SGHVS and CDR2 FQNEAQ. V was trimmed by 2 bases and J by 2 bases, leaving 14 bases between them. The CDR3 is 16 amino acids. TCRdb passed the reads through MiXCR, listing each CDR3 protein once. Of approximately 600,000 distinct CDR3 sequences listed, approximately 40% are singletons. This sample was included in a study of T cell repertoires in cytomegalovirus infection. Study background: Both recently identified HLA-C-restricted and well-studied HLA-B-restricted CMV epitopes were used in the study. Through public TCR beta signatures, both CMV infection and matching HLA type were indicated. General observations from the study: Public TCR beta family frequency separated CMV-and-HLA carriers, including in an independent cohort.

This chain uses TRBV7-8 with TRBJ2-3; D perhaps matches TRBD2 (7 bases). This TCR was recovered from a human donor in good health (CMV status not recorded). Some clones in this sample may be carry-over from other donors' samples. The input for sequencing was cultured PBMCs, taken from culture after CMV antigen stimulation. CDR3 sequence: CASSLMRGPPTDTQYF. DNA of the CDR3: TGTGCCAGCAGCTTAATGCGGGGGCCCCCCACAGATACGCAGTATTTT.